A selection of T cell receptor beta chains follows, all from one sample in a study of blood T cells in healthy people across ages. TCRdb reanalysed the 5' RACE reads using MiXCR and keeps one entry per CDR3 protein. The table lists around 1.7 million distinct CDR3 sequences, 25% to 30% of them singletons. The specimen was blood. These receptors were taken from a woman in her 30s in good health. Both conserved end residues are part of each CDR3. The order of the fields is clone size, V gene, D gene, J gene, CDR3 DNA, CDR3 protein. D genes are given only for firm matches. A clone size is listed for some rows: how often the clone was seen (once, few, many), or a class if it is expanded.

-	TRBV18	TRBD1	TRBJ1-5	TGTGCCAGCTCCCCCACGCGACAGGGGGGTAAGCAGCCCCAGCATTTT	CASSPTRQGGKQPQHF
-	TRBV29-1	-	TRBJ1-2	TGCAGCGCTTCCCAGGGCCTTGAGCGTGGCTACACCTTC	CSASQGLERGYTF
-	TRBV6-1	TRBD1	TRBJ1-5	TGTGCCAGCAGTGAAGTAAGGACAGGGAGACAGCCCCAGCATTTT	CASSEVRTGRQPQHF
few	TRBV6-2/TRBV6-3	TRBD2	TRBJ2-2	TGTGCCAGCTGCCTAGCGGGAGGTGGTGGGGAGCTGTTTTTT	CASCLAGGGGELFF
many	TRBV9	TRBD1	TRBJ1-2	TGTGCCAGCAGCGTAGAGACAGGGACAGGCTACACCTTC	CASSVETGTGYTF
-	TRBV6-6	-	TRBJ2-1	TGTGCCAGCAGTTACCCTAAGTCCGGATTCTACAATGAGCAGTTCTTC	CASSYPKSGFYNEQFF
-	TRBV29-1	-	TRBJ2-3	TGCAGCGTTGAGTCCCCGGAACTTAGCACAGATACGCAGTATTTT	CSVESPELSTDTQYF
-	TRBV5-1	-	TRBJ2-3	TGCGCCAGCAGCTTCCAGGGGGGCCACACAGATACGCAGTATTTT	CASSFQGGHTDTQYF
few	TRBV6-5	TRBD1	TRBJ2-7	TGTGCCAGCAGGACGGACAGGACGAGGGAGCAGTACTTC	CASRTDRTREQYF
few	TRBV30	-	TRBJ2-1	TGTGCCTGGAGTTACTACAGGGGGGGATTCAGGAATGAGCAGTTCTTC	CAWSYYRGGFRNEQFF
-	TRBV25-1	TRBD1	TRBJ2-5	TGTGCCAGCAGTGAACCACACCGGGACAGGGGGCAGGAGACCCAGTACTTC	CASSEPHRDRGQETQYF
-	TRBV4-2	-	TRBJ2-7	TGTGCCAGCAGCCAAGAAAGAATGCGTTACAATGAGCAGTACTTC	CASSQERMRYNEQYF
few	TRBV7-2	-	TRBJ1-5	TGTGCCAGCAGCCCACTATCCCACAGGGCCCAGCCCCAGCATTTT	CASSPLSHRAQPQHF
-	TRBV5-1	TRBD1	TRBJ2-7	TGCGCCAGCAGCAGATTGGACAGGGGGTACGAGCAGTACTTC	CASSRLDRGYEQYF
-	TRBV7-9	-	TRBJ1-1	TGCGCCAGCAGCTTAGCGTATAGGACCGCGGGTGAAGCTTTCTTT	CASSLAYRTAGEAFF
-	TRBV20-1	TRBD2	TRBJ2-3	TGCAGTGCCCCCTCCCGGGAGGGCGTCTTACGCACAGATACGCAGTATTTT	CSAPSREGVLRTDTQYF
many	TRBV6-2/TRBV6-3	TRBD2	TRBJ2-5	TGTGCCAGCAGTTACTCGAGGCTAGCGGGGGGAGAGACCCAGTACTTC	CASSYSRLAGGETQYF